These T cell receptor beta chains were read from a single sample in a study of T-cell reconstitution after alpha-beta-depleted transplantation in children. Each CDR3 protein gets one entry after TCRdb re-called the PCR reads with MiXCR. The sample carries 80,000 or so distinct CDR3 sequences, roughly an eighth recorded once. The source was PBMCs, mostly from graft donor cells, collected 180 days after TCRalphabeta/CD19-depleted stem cell transplant. The receptors originated from a male patient aged 2 to 9 who had a stem cell transplant for acute lymphoblastic leukemia, so the T cells may come from the graft donor. CDR3s include the opening cysteine and the closing phenylalanine or tryptophan. A D gene is named only where the DNA matches it firmly. Size values are once, few and many counts, or a class for expanded clones, and some rows have none.

CDR3 length	clone size	D gene	V gene	J gene	CDR3 protein	CDR3 DNA
15	many	TRBD1	TRBV7-7	TRBJ2-5	CASSKSGTGAETQYF	TGTGCTAGCAGCAAAAGCGGGACAGGGGCCGAGACCCAGTACTTC
13	few	NA	TRBV5-1	TRBJ2-5	CASSLVRGETQYF	TGCGCCAGCAGCTTGGTAAGGGGAGAGACCCAGTACTTC
14	NA	TRBD1	TRBV6-2/TRBV6-3	TRBJ2-5	CASGDRGLQETQYF	TGTGCCAGCGGGGACAGGGGACTCCAAGAGACCCAGTACTTC
15	few	NA	TRBV5-6	TRBJ1-2	CASSFPRTEYYGYTF	TGTGCCAGCAGCTTTCCCAGGACGGAATACTATGGCTACACCTTC
17	NA	TRBD2	TRBV24-1	TRBJ2-3	CATGGRRSGGARDTQYF	TGTGCCACCGGGGGAAGGCGTAGCGGGGGGGCCAGAGATACGCAGTATTTT
13	NA	NA	TRBV4-1	TRBJ2-1	CASSQDSVREQFF	TGCGCCAGCAGCCAAGATTCAGTCCGTGAGCAGTTCTTC
15	few	NA	TRBV20-1	TRBJ2-7	CSARPPVGSSYEQYF	TGCAGTGCTAGACCCCCGGTCGGTTCTTCCTACGAGCAGTACTTC
15	NA	NA	TRBV7-6	TRBJ2-1	CASSLGASSYNEQFF	TGTGCCAGCAGCTTAGGGGCCAGCTCCTACAATGAGCAGTTCTTC
13	few	TRBD1	TRBV30	TRBJ1-4	CAWSAGGHEKLFF	TGTGCCTGGAGTGCAGGGGGACATGAAAAACTGTTTTTT
10	NA	NA	TRBV7-9	TRBJ2-3	CASSARTQYF	TGTGCCAGCAGCGCCCGCACGCAGTATTTT
12	NA	NA	TRBV5-1	TRBJ1-2	CASSWDNYGYTF	TGCGCCAGCAGCTGGGACAACTATGGCTACACCTTC
13	few	NA	TRBV7-2	TRBJ1-1	CASSLIGRTEAFF	TGTGCCAGCAGCTTAATAGGGAGGACTGAAGCTTTCTTT
13	NA	NA	TRBV10-2	TRBJ2-4	CASSEGQGNIQYF	TGCGCCAGCAGTGAGGGGCAGGGCAACATTCAGTACTTC
16	few	TRBD2	TRBV4-1	TRBJ2-2	CASSLGLAGGPGELFF	TGCGCCAGCAGCCTCGGTCTAGCGGGGGGGCCCGGGGAGCTGTTTTTT
13	few	NA	TRBV4-3	TRBJ2-7	CASSQDRAYEQYF	TGCGCCAGCAGCCAAGATCGGGCTTACGAGCAGTACTTC
15	NA	TRBD1	TRBV9	TRBJ2-5	CASSVLDRGTETQYF	TGTGCCAGCAGCGTCTTGGACAGGGGGACAGAGACCCAGTACTTC
15	NA	TRBD1	TRBV7-2	TRBJ2-1	CASSRTGARGDEQFF	TGTGCCAGCAGCCGGACAGGGGCAAGGGGCGATGAGCAGTTCTTC
15	many	NA	TRBV6-1	TRBJ1-5	CASSERVYSNQPQHF	TGTGCCAGCAGTGAAAGGGTTTATAGCAATCAGCCCCAGCATTTT
16	NA	TRBD2	TRBV6-1	TRBJ2-5	CASSPRRGIHQETQYF	TGTGCCAGCAGCCCACGGCGGGGGATACACCAAGAGACCCAGTACTTC
14	few	TRBD2	TRBV25-1	TRBJ2-1	CASRAGKVYNEQFF	TGTGCCAGCCGAGCGGGAAAAGTCTACAATGAGCAGTTCTTC
16	many	NA	TRBV7-9	TRBJ2-1	CASSRRGESSYNEQFF	TGTGCCAGCAGTAGGAGGGGGGAGAGCTCCTACAATGAGCAGTTCTTC
9	NA	NA	TRBV7-9	TRBJ1-2	CASSESYTF	TGTGCCAGCAGCGAGAGCTACACCTTC
16	few	NA	TRBV10-3	TRBJ2-1	CAIRSPGPKWHNEQFF	TGTGCCATCAGGTCGCCGGGACCGAAGTGGCACAATGAGCAGTTCTTC
16	few	NA	TRBV7-8	TRBJ2-1	CASSPRRGPTLNEQFF	TGTGCCAGCAGCCCCAGGAGGGGGCCTACGCTCAATGAGCAGTTCTTC
17	many	NA	TRBV5-1	TRBJ2-7	CASSFRGRQGGTYEQYF	TGCGCCAGCAGCTTCCGTGGTAGGCAGGGAGGAACCTACGAGCAGTACTTC
12	NA	NA	TRBV15	TRBJ1-4	CATRVFGEKLFF	TGTGCCACCAGGGTCTTTGGTGAAAAACTGTTTTTT
14	NA	NA	TRBV18	TRBJ1-2	CASSDRDGYYGYTF	TGTGCCAGCTCAGACCGGGACGGCTACTATGGCTACACCTTC
14	few	NA	TRBV20-1	TRBJ2-7	CSATTNGVSYEQYF	TGCAGTGCTACTACTAACGGGGTCTCCTACGAGCAGTACTTC
12	NA	NA	TRBV20-1	TRBJ2-7	CSAGNRAVEQYF	TGCAGTGCCGGGAACAGGGCGGTCGAGCAGTACTTC
10	few	NA	TRBV20-1	TRBJ2-2	CSGLSGELFF	TGCAGTGGGCTAAGCGGGGAGCTGTTTTTT
15	NA	TRBD1	TRBV7-2	TRBJ1-1	CATTDRGSMNTEAFF	TGTGCCACCACCGACAGGGGGAGCATGAACACTGAAGCTTTCTTT
15	few	NA	TRBV20-1	TRBJ2-1	CSARDWRQVGDEQFF	TGCAGTGCTAGAGATTGGAGGCAGGTTGGCGATGAGCAGTTCTTC
20	few	TRBD1	TRBV27	TRBJ1-6	CASSWKWRQGRCEDNSPLHF	TGTGCCAGCAGTTGGAAATGGAGACAGGGAAGATGTGAGGATAATTCACCCCTCCACTTT
13	NA	NA	TRBV11-3	TRBJ2-1	CASSRQFYNEQFF	TGTGCCAGCAGCCGACAGTTTTACAATGAGCAGTTCTTC
12	few	NA	TRBV20-1	TRBJ2-7	CSAGAGFYEQYF	TGCAGTGCTGGAGCCGGATTTTACGAGCAGTACTTC
13	few	NA	TRBV20-1	TRBJ2-1	CSAREYSGDEQFF	TGCAGTGCTAGAGAATATAGCGGAGATGAGCAGTTCTTC
13	NA	NA	TRBV7-2	TRBJ1-5	CASSPKGVQPQHF	TGTGCCAGCAGCCCAAAGGGGGTTCAGCCCCAGCATTTT
17	few	NA	TRBV6-5	TRBJ1-4	CASSYSKKGSANEKLFF	TGTGCCAGCAGTTACTCGAAAAAGGGGTCTGCTAATGAAAAACTGTTTTTT
11	many	NA	TRBV6-5	TRBJ1-1	CASSNSGRAFF	TGTGCCAGCAGCAACAGTGGGAGGGCTTTCTTT
14	few	NA	TRBV7-9	TRBJ1-2	CASSPKTPNYGYTF	TGTGCCAGCAGCCCAAAGACACCCAACTATGGCTACACCTTC
16	NA	TRBD2	TRBV10-1	TRBJ2-3	CASSPFSGKSTDTQYF	TGCGCCAGCAGTCCCTTTAGCGGGAAGAGCACAGATACGCAGTATTTT
15	few	TRBD2	TRBV20-1	TRBJ2-2	CSATRLAGGAGELFF	TGCAGTGCTACCCGACTAGCGGGAGGAGCCGGGGAGCTGTTTTTT
15	NA	TRBD2	TRBV6-1	TRBJ2-7	CASSGLGRGSYEQYF	TGTGCCAGCAGCGGACTAGGGAGAGGGTCCTACGAGCAGTACTTC
15	NA	TRBD2	TRBV7-6	TRBJ2-5	CASSFLGGSQETQYF	TGTGCCAGCAGCTTCCTAGGCGGGAGCCAAGAGACCCAGTACTTC
15	many	TRBD1	TRBV12-3/TRBV12-4	TRBJ1-5	CASSTGQGGNQPQHF	TGTGCCAGCAGTACTGGACAGGGGGGCAATCAGCCCCAGCATTTT
13	few	NA	TRBV7-9	TRBJ2-7	CASNPPSGQVPHF	TGTGCCAGCAACCCACCTTCCGGGCAGGTGCCCCACTTC
16	few	NA	TRBV15	TRBJ2-7	CATSRGLSGPRWEQYF	TGTGCCACCAGCAGAGGTCTGTCCGGACCCCGCTGGGAGCAGTACTTC
16	few	NA	TRBV28	TRBJ2-3	CASSLWEGTKRGTQYF	TGTGCCAGCAGTTTATGGGAAGGCACGAAAAGGGGTACGCAGTATTTT
14	NA	NA	TRBV27	TRBJ2-7	CASSSLLTPYEQYF	TGTGCCAGCAGTTCTCTCTTGACGCCCTACGAGCAGTACTTC
13	NA	NA	TRBV28	TRBJ2-7	CASHTGPLYEQYF	TGTGCATCTCACACAGGGCCCCTCTACGAGCAGTACTTC
15	many	NA	TRBV7-2	TRBJ2-7	CASSLNLGLAYEQYF	TGTGCCAGCAGCTTAAATCTGGGGCTGGCCTACGAGCAGTACTTC
14	NA	NA	TRBV7-2	TRBJ1-2	CASSFVEGHYGYTF	TGTGCCAGCAGCTTCGTCGAGGGCCACTATGGCTACACCTTC
15	few	TRBD1	TRBV5-6	TRBJ2-5	CASSERDRVRETQYF	TGTGCCAGCAGCGAACGGGACAGGGTGAGGGAGACCCAGTACTTC
11	few	NA	TRBV21-1	TRBJ2-7	CANDRGYEQYF	TGTGCCAACGACAGGGGCTACGAGCAGTACTTC